The sample holds many counts of the clone carrying this TCR beta chain. Its matching antigen is unknown. V lost 0 bases to trimming and J lost 4 bases, with 12 bases between them. The CDR3 is made up of 15 amino acids. Germline lookup yields CDR1 MNHEY and CDR2 SVGAGI. Library preparation followed earlier protocols using designated TCR primers. TCRdb called the PCR reads again in MiXCR, with one record for every CDR3 protein. This sample has just under 65,000 distinct CDR3 sequences; around 19% occur once, and the top ten carry 1.4% to 1.5%. These data come from a study of molecular identifiers for immune sequencing clone quantification. The CD8+CD4-CCR7+CD45RA+ phenotype defined the sorted naive CD8 T cells. Findings and limits, study-wide: Sizes of highly expanded clones could be underestimated through identical TCRs sharing a barcode. About a million naive cells reportedly did not prevent detection of spiked Jurkat TCR RNA from one cell.

This sequence joins TRBV6-5 and TRBJ1-1; maybe TRBD1 (5 bases). The receptor was derived from a human donor in good health. Some libraries in this study had Jurkat cell RNA spiked in. Sequences were obtained from naive CD8+ T cells from blood, with Jurkat cell RNA spiked in. Subset described: FACS-sorted CD8+CD4-CCR7+CD45RA+ naive T cells. The CDR3 region is CASSYSSGGVTEAFF. For the CDR3, the DNA is TGTGCCAGCAGTTACTCGAGCGGGGGAGTCACTGAAGCTTTCTTT.